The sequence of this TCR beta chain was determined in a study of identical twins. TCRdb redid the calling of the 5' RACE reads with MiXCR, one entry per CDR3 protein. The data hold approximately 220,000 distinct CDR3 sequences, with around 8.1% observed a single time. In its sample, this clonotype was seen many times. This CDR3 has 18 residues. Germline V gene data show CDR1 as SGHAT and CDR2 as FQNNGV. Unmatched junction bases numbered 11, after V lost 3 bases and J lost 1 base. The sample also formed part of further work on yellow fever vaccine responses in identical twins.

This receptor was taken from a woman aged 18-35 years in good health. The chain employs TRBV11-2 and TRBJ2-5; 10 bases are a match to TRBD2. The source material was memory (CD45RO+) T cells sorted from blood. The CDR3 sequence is CASSLGALAGGPQETQYF. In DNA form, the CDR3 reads TGTGCCAGCAGCTTGGGGGCTTTAGCGGGGGGCCCCCAAGAGACCCAGTACTTC.